Presented here are 24 T cell receptor beta chains from one specimen sequenced in a study of OX40 agonist ivuxolimab in advanced cancers. TCRdb keeps only in-frame clones here, not all; method: immunoSEQ multiplex PCR. This table has approximately 77,000 clones, approximately 95% appearing once. The sequences come from CD4+ or CD8+ T cells sorted from blood, collected in a trial of the OX40 agonist ivuxolimab. The receptors derive from an adult with an advanced solid tumor such as melanoma, head and neck, liver or kidney cancer.

The V and J genes are TRBV7-2 and TRBJ2-3; D is perhaps TRBD1 or TRBD2 (5 bases each). Between the trimmed V and J ends, which lost 5 bases and 4 bases, there was a span of 16 bases. Looked up from germline, CDR1 is SGHTA and CDR2 is FQGNSA. The CDR3 sequence is 15 residues long. As DNA, the CDR3 is TGTGCCAGCAGCCCCGGGGTGAGGGGCCCAGATACGCAGTATTTT. This sequence encodes CASSPGVRGPDTQYF.

The gene calls are TRBV2 and TRBJ1-6, with D unresolved. Trimming took off 3 bases at V and 8 bases at J, with 11 bases between the two ends. Germline V CDR1 and CDR2: SNHLY, FYNNEI. The CDR3 is 14 residues long. The CDR3 region is CASSERVRDSPLHF. The DNA for the CDR3 is TGTGCCAGCAGTGAGCGGGTCCGGGATTCACCCCTCCACTTT.

The gene calls are TRBV7-9 and TRBJ2-1; TRBD2 agrees at 10 bases. Looked up from germline, CDR1 is SEHNR and CDR2 is FQNEAQ (reference sequence). The length of the CDR3 is 14 residues. The junction had 8 bases not matched to a gene; V was cut back by 5 bases and J by 10 bases. The CDR3 loop reads CASSSQGTSAEQFF. CDR3 in DNA: TGTGCCAGCAGCAGCCAAGGGACTAGCGCCGAGCAGTTCTTC. The complete variable domain, with remaining parts taken from reference TRBV7-9 and TRBJ2-1, reads DTGVSQNPRHKITKRGQNVTFRCDPISEHNRLYWYRQTLGQGPEFLTYFQNEAQLEKSRLLSDRFSAERPKGSFSTLEIQRTEQGDSAMYLCASSSQGTSAEQFFGPGTRLTVL.

This chain uses TRBV11-2 with TRBJ2-5, with TRBD1 matching 8 bases. Germline lookup yields CDR1 SGHAT and CDR2 FQNNGV. The CDR3 length is 14 residues. V shed 5 bases and J 6 bases; nucleotides not matched to a gene: 8. Here the CDR3 reads CASSRTRQGKTQYF. As DNA, the CDR3 is TGTGCCAGCAGCCGAACGAGACAGGGGAAGACCCAGTACTTC.

The chain uses TRBV18 and TRBJ2-7; D unclear. The germline V and J ends were trimmed by 2 bases and 2 bases, with 7 bases remaining between them. The germline V gene encodes CDR1 KGHSH and CDR2 LQKENI. The CDR3 totals 13 residues. CDR3 region: CASSPESAYEQYF. The CDR3 nucleotides read TGTGCCAGCTCACCAGAAAGTGCCTACGAGCAGTACTTC. Full variable domain (rest looked up from reference TRBV18 and TRBJ2-7): NAGVMQNPRHLVRRRGQEARLRCSPMKGHSHVYWYRQLPEEGLKFMVYLQKENIIDESGMPKERFSAEFPKEGPSILRIQQVVRGDSAAYFCASSPESAYEQYFGPGTRLTVT.

The chain uses TRBV10-3 and TRBJ1-4; unclear D gene. V dropped 0 bases and J dropped 5 bases, with 10 bases sitting between them. This CDR3 region has 15 residues. Germline V gene lookup returns CDR1 ENHRY and CDR2 SYGVKD. The CDR3 DNA is TGTGCCATCAGTGAGTCGAAAGGGATCAATGAAAAACTGTTTTTT. Amino acid sequence: CAISESKGINEKLFF.

CDR3 sequence: CASTEGGFAFF. In DNA, the CDR3 is TGTGCCAGCACCGAGGGGGGGTTCGCTTTCTTT. The V and J genes are TRBV25-1 and TRBJ1-1, with TRBD1 as a possible D gene (6 bases). CDR1 is MGHDK and CDR2 is SYGVNS in the germline V gene. V shed 7 bases and J shed 11 bases, with 14 bases lying between them. The CDR3 is 11 amino acids.

The CDR3 region is CASSPGDTGNYGYTF. The CDR3 coding sequence is TGCGCCAGCAGCCCAGGGGACACAGGAAACTATGGCTACACCTTC. The chain links TRBV4-1 to TRBJ1-2, with D perhaps matching TRBD1 (6 bases). V was trimmed by 4 bases and J by 2 bases, leaving 14 bases between them. Per the germline V gene, CDR1 is MGHRA and CDR2 is YSYEKL. This CDR3 comprises 15 residues.

This clone was recorded once. This chain joins TRBV9 and TRBJ2-2; D is tentatively TRBD1 or TRBD2 (6 bases each). The V end lost 2 bases, the J end lost 6 bases, and 23 bases lay between the germline ends. This CDR3 comprises 18 residues. Per the germline V gene, CDR1 is SGDLS and CDR2 is YYNGEE. CDR3 sequence (DNA): TGTGCCAGCAGCGTTTCCTTGAGGGGGGAAGAGGGACCCGGGGAGCTGTTTTTT. Protein: CASSVSLRGEEGPGELFF.

CDR3 region: CASSLATGSYNEQFF. In DNA form, the CDR3 reads TGTGCCAGCAGCTTAGCGACAGGCTCCTACAATGAGCAGTTCTTC. The V gene is TRBV7-7, the J gene TRBJ2-1, with D possibly matching TRBD1 (6 bases). Germline CDR1 SSHAT, CDR2 FNYEAQ (reference sequence). The CDR3 sequence is 15 residues long. Trimming removed 0 bases at V and 0 bases at J, with 6 bases between.

The chain joins TRBV4-2 to TRBJ1-2, with D uncertain. This CDR3 is 13 amino acids long. V lost 0 bases, J lost 1 base, and 3 bases lay in between. Germline V CDR1 and CDR2: LGHNA, YNFKEQ. The CDR3 is CASSQEDNYGYTF. The CDR3 nucleotides read TGTGCCAGCAGCCAAGAAGATAACTATGGCTACACCTTC.

The chain recombines TRBV14 with TRBJ2-1; TRBD2 agrees at 8 bases. CDR3 length equals 14 residues. Per the germline V gene, CDR1 is SGHDN and CDR2 is FVKESK. Trimming cost V 2 bases and J 8 bases; bases outside gene matches: 5. CDR3 DNA sequence: TGTGCCAGCAGCCAACCGGGACTAGTGCATGAGCAGTTCTTC. It encodes CASSQPGLVHEQFF.

The V and J genes are TRBV5-6 and TRBJ2-7, with D possibly called TRBD1 or TRBD2 (5 bases each). The CDR3 has 16 amino acids. CDR1 SGHDT and CDR2 YYEEEE come from the germline V gene. Deletions cut 0 bases from V and 4 bases from J, with 17 bases between. The CDR3 reads CASSLGGALGSYEQYF. The CDR3 DNA sequence: TGTGCCAGCAGCTTGGGAGGGGCCTTAGGGTCGTACGAGCAGTACTTC.

The J gene is TRBJ1-1, the V gene TRBV5-5, with 9 bases identical to TRBD1. Germline-derived CDR1 and CDR2 are SGHKS and YYEKEE (reference sequence). The junction had 3 bases not matched to a gene; V was cut back by 3 bases and J by 0 bases. The CDR3 has 15 residues. The CDR3 is CASSWGQGLNTEAFF. The CDR3 DNA is TGTGCCAGCAGCTGGGGACAGGGATTGAACACTGAAGCTTTCTTT.

This clone has only one observation. The J gene is TRBJ2-1, the V gene TRBV5-4; D is possibly TRBD1 or TRBD2 (5 bases each). V was pared by 3 bases and J by 6 bases, with 13 bases between. Per germline, CDR1 SGHNT and CDR2 YYREEE (reference sequence). The CDR3 is 14 amino acids. The CDR3 is CASSSGPNGNEQFF. The CDR3 region has the DNA TGTGCCAGCAGCTCGGGACCTAACGGCAATGAGCAGTTCTTC.

The chain recombines TRBV5-1 with TRBJ2-1, with no clear D. The germline V and J ends were trimmed by 4 bases and 2 bases, with 13 bases remaining between them. CDR1 and CDR2 (germline): SGHRS, YFSETQ. The CDR3 runs 15 residues. CDR3 residues: CASSQETPPYNEQFF. The CDR3 DNA sequence: TGCGCCAGCAGCCAAGAAACTCCCCCCTACAATGAGCAGTTCTTC.

The chain couples TRBV7-2 to TRBJ1-1; tentatively, D is TRBD1 (5 bases). V lost 5 bases and J lost 4, with 17 bases in between. CDR1 is SGHTA, CDR2 FQGNSA, per germline. CDR3 size: 15 residues. CDR3: CASSREVGTSTEAFF. The CDR3 DNA reads TGTGCCAGCAGCCGGGAGGTAGGGACCTCCACTGAAGCTTTCTTT.

This chain's CDR3 is CASSLISSLNTEAFF. The DNA for the CDR3 is TGTGCCAGCAGCTTAATTTCGTCCCTGAACACTGAAGCTTTCTTT. The V and J genes are TRBV7-2 and TRBJ1-1; D remains ambiguous. The CDR3 has 15 residues. Germline CDR1 reads SGHTA; CDR2 reads FQGNSA. Between the trimmed V and J ends, which lost 2 bases and 0 bases, there was a span of 10 bases.

On this clone itself: In the same sample, other DNA sequences code for this CDR3. The chain recombines TRBV5-6 with TRBJ2-5, with 7 bases lining up with TRBD2. V trimming: 4 bases; J trimming: 1 base; junction bases outside the gene matches: 10. Germline CDR1 and CDR2: SGHDT and YYEEEE. This CDR3 contains 16 residues. CDR3 sequence: CASSKRAGDGQETQYF. The DNA of the CDR3 is TGTGCCAGCAGCAAAAGGGCGGGAGATGGCCAAGAGACCCAGTACTTC.

The J gene is TRBJ1-1, the V gene TRBV6-1; TRBD1 aligns across 7 bases. Germline V CDR1 and CDR2: MNHNS, SASEGT. The CDR3 has 15 residues. V was pared by 6 bases and J by 1 base, with 8 bases of the junction left unmatched. DNA of the CDR3: TGTGCCAGCAGACCACAACAGGGGTCGAACACTGAAGCTTTCTTT. The encoded protein is CASRPQQGSNTEAFF.

The chain employs TRBV6-5 and TRBJ1-1; no firm D call. Germline loops: CDR1 MNHEY, CDR2 SVGAGI. Trimming stripped 5 bases from V and 6 bases from J, with 16 bases between. The CDR3 contains 14 residues. CDR3 DNA: TGTGCCAGCAGTCTACCGGGCCCGAGGGCTGAAGCTTTCTTT. It specifies CASSLPGPRAEAFF.

The gene calls are TRBV18 and TRBJ2-7; D is perhaps TRBD1 (5 bases). The CDR3 has 14 residues. Per germline, CDR1 KGHSH and CDR2 LQKENI. Trimming left V 3 bases short and J 2 bases short, with 11 bases between. The CDR3 DNA reads as TGTGCCAGCTCACCTCAGCCAGGGCCCTACGAGCAGTACTTC. This translates into CASSPQPGPYEQYF.

This chain links TRBV5-1 with TRBJ1-5, with 7 bases matching TRBD1. CDR3 length: 15 amino acids. V dropped 3 bases and J dropped 2; count of bases not matched to a gene: 5. Per germline, CDR1 SGHRS and CDR2 YFSETQ. The CDR3 protein is CASSWTGGGNQPQHF. The CDR3 DNA is TGCGCCAGCAGCTGGACAGGAGGGGGCAATCAGCCCCAGCATTTT.

This chain connects TRBV21-1 to TRBJ2-3; the table's D call of TRBD1 was not tested on the DNA. TRBV21-1 is termed a pseudogene. The CDR3 is 18 amino acids. In DNA form, the CDR3 reads TGTGCCAGCAGCAACTTTTTGGGACAGCCGCCAAACACAGATACGCAGTATTTT. It is translated as CASSNFLGQPPNTDTQYF.